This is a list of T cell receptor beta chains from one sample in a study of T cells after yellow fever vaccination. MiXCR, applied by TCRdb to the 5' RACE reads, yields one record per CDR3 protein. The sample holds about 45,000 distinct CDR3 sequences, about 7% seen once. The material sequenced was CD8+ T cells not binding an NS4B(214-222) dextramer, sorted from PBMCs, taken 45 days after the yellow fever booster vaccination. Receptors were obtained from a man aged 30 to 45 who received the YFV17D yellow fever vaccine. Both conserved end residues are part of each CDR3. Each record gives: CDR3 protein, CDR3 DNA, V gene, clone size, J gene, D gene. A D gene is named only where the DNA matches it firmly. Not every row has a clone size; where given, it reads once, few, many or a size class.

CDR3aa: CASSSGDSTYEQYF
CDR3nt: TGTGCCAGCAGCTCTGGGGACAGTACCTACGAGCAGTACTTC
v_gene: TRBV12-3/TRBV12-4
abundance: many
j_gene: TRBJ2-7
d_gene: TRBD1

CDR3aa: CASSPPIQGNANTGELFF
CDR3nt: TGTGCCAGCAGCCCCCCTATACAGGGCAACGCGAACACCGGGGAGCTGTTTTTT
v_gene: TRBV11-2
abundance: many
j_gene: TRBJ2-2
d_gene: NA

CDR3aa: CASSYQAYYEQYF
CDR3nt: TGTGCCAGCAGTTACCAGGCCTACTACGAGCAGTACTTC
v_gene: TRBV6-2/TRBV6-3
abundance: many
j_gene: TRBJ2-7
d_gene: NA

CDR3aa: CASSPTGGPSEQYF
CDR3nt: TGTGCCAGTAGTCCCACAGGGGGCCCTTCCGAGCAGTACTTC
v_gene: TRBV19
abundance: NA
j_gene: TRBJ2-7
d_gene: TRBD1

CDR3aa: CATGLAGGLFF
CDR3nt: TGTGCCACCGGACTAGCGGGAGGGCTGTTCTTC
v_gene: TRBV15
abundance: many
j_gene: TRBJ2-1
d_gene: TRBD2

CDR3aa: CATRTLSNYGYTF
CDR3nt: TGTGCCACCCGGACGCTAAGTAACTATGGCTACACCTTC
v_gene: TRBV6-5
abundance: NA
j_gene: TRBJ1-2
d_gene: NA

CDR3aa: CASSLGALMSSDTQYF
CDR3nt: TGTGCCAGCAGCCTTGGGGCCCTGATGAGTTCGGATACGCAGTATTTT
v_gene: TRBV7-6
abundance: few
j_gene: TRBJ2-3
d_gene: NA

CDR3aa: CASSFGTAHNEQFF
CDR3nt: TGTGCCAGCAGTTTCGGGACGGCTCACAATGAGCAGTTCTTC
v_gene: TRBV27
abundance: many
j_gene: TRBJ2-1
d_gene: NA

CDR3aa: CASSWSTLLAGEGGDPDTQYF
CDR3nt: TGTGCCAGCAGCTGGTCGACTTTACTAGCGGGAGAAGGGGGCGACCCAGATACGCAGTATTTT
v_gene: TRBV5-4
abundance: many
j_gene: TRBJ2-3
d_gene: TRBD2

CDR3aa: CASSSRGTSARGGTDTQYF
CDR3nt: TGTGCCAGCAGCTCCCGGGGGACTAGCGCGAGAGGGGGCACAGATACGCAGTATTTT
v_gene: TRBV9
abundance: few
j_gene: TRBJ2-3
d_gene: TRBD2

CDR3aa: CASSLSPGANTGELFF
CDR3nt: TGTGCCAGCAGCCTAAGCCCAGGGGCGAACACCGGGGAGCTGTTTTTT
v_gene: TRBV6-2/TRBV6-3
abundance: many
j_gene: TRBJ2-2
d_gene: NA

CDR3aa: CASDLNTEAFF
CDR3nt: TGTGCCAGCGACCTGAACACTGAAGCTTTCTTT
v_gene: TRBV6-1
abundance: few
j_gene: TRBJ1-1
d_gene: NA

CDR3aa: CASSRYRDGSYEQYF
CDR3nt: TGTGCCAGCAGTCGGTATAGGGACGGCTCCTACGAGCAGTACTTC
v_gene: TRBV2
abundance: many
j_gene: TRBJ2-7
d_gene: NA

CDR3aa: CASSQEATTGFSYEQYF
CDR3nt: TGCGCCAGCAGCCAAGAAGCGACGACAGGGTTCTCCTACGAGCAGTACTTC
v_gene: TRBV4-3
abundance: few
j_gene: TRBJ2-7
d_gene: TRBD1

CDR3aa: CASSLGTSFYEQYF
CDR3nt: TGTGCCAGCAGCTTAGGGACATCCTTCTACGAGCAGTACTTC
v_gene: TRBV5-4
abundance: NA
j_gene: TRBJ2-7
d_gene: NA

CDR3aa: CSAPEGGMEEKLFF
CDR3nt: TGCAGTGCGCCCGAAGGGGGCATGGAAGAAAAACTGTTTTTT
v_gene: TRBV20-1
abundance: NA
j_gene: TRBJ1-4
d_gene: TRBD1

CDR3aa: CASSSKPEWPYEQYF
CDR3nt: TGTGCCAGCAGCTCTAAGCCGGAGTGGCCCTACGAGCAGTACTTC
v_gene: TRBV7-2
abundance: many
j_gene: TRBJ2-7
d_gene: NA

CDR3aa: CASSYPSGQGATGELFF
CDR3nt: TGTGCCAGCAGTTACCCGTCGGGACAGGGCGCCACCGGGGAGCTGTTTTTT
v_gene: TRBV6-5
abundance: many
j_gene: TRBJ2-2
d_gene: TRBD1

CDR3aa: CASSHHGPGQGGPTSIWAF
CDR3nt: TGCGCCAGCAGCCACCACGGCCCGGGACAGGGGGGACCTACGAGTATATGGGCCTTC
v_gene: TRBV5-1
abundance: many
j_gene: TRBJ2-7
d_gene: TRBD1

CDR3aa: CASSPDGGLGDTQYF
CDR3nt: TGTGCCAGCAGCCCCGACGGGGGGCTAGGCGATACGCAGTATTTT
v_gene: TRBV11-2
abundance: many
j_gene: TRBJ2-3
d_gene: NA

CDR3aa: CASTLAGDEQYF
CDR3nt: TGTGCCAGCACCCTAGCGGGAGACGAGCAGTACTTC
v_gene: TRBV6-6
abundance: many
j_gene: TRBJ2-7
d_gene: TRBD2

CDR3aa: CASSLGVRVTDTQYF
CDR3nt: TGTGCCAGCAGCTTAGGCGTCAGGGTTACAGATACGCAGTATTTT
v_gene: TRBV7-2
abundance: many
j_gene: TRBJ2-3
d_gene: NA

CDR3aa: CASSPVLSSSYNEQFF
CDR3nt: TGTGCCAGCAGTCCAGTCCTCTCGAGCTCCTACAATGAGCAGTTCTTC
v_gene: TRBV9
abundance: many
j_gene: TRBJ2-1
d_gene: NA

CDR3aa: CASSQSGPSTDTQYF
CDR3nt: TGTGCCAGCAGCCAAAGCGGACCAAGCACAGATACGCAGTATTTT
v_gene: TRBV9
abundance: many
j_gene: TRBJ2-3
d_gene: NA

CDR3aa: CSARDSLAGSYEQYF
CDR3nt: TGCAGTGCTAGAGATTCACTAGCGGGTTCCTACGAGCAGTACTTC
v_gene: TRBV20-1
abundance: many
j_gene: TRBJ2-7
d_gene: TRBD2

CDR3aa: CVPHVSAGTKSSYNEQFF
CDR3nt: TGTGTCCCCCATGTATCAGCGGGGACGAAGAGCTCCTACAATGAGCAGTTCTTC
v_gene: TRBV11-2
abundance: few
j_gene: TRBJ2-1
d_gene: TRBD2

CDR3aa: CASSLGPPSGSREYQETQYF
CDR3nt: TGTGCCAGCAGCTTGGGCCCCCCTAGCGGAAGCAGAGAGTACCAAGAGACCCAGTACTTC
v_gene: TRBV5-5
abundance: many
j_gene: TRBJ2-5
d_gene: TRBD2

CDR3aa: CASFGASGRSSSYNEQFF
CDR3nt: TGTGCCAGTTTTGGGGCTAGCGGGAGGTCGAGCTCCTACAATGAGCAGTTCTTC
v_gene: TRBV28
abundance: many
j_gene: TRBJ2-1
d_gene: TRBD2

CDR3aa: CASRQGGNNEQFF
CDR3nt: TGTGCCAGCAGACAGGGGGGAAACAATGAGCAGTTCTTC
v_gene: TRBV7-9
abundance: few
j_gene: TRBJ2-1
d_gene: TRBD1

CDR3aa: CATSDTGSGGTYEQYF
CDR3nt: TGTGCCACCAGCGACACGGGCTCAGGGGGGACTTACGAGCAGTACTTC
v_gene: TRBV15
abundance: many
j_gene: TRBJ2-7
d_gene: NA

CDR3aa: CASSSSGTGYFVLTF
CDR3nt: TGTGCCAGCAGCTCCTCCGGGACAGGGTATTTCGTCCTGACTTTC
v_gene: TRBV7-2
abundance: many
j_gene: TRBJ2-6
d_gene: TRBD1

CDR3aa: CSATSGSAYEQYF
CDR3nt: TGCAGCGCCACTAGCGGGAGTGCCTACGAGCAGTACTTC
v_gene: TRBV29-1
abundance: many
j_gene: TRBJ2-7
d_gene: TRBD2

CDR3aa: CASSLGQEFYEQYF
CDR3nt: TGTGCCAGCAGTTTGGGGCAGGAGTTCTACGAGCAGTACTTC
v_gene: TRBV27
abundance: many
j_gene: TRBJ2-7
d_gene: NA

CDR3aa: CASADRGLTDTQYF
CDR3nt: TGTGCCAGCGCGGACAGGGGATTAACAGATACGCAGTATTTT
v_gene: TRBV6-5
abundance: many
j_gene: TRBJ2-3
d_gene: TRBD1

CDR3aa: CASSSLIAEPSEQYF
CDR3nt: TGTGCCAGCAGTTCACTCATAGCGGAACCTTCGGAGCAGTACTTC
v_gene: TRBV12-3/TRBV12-4
abundance: many
j_gene: TRBJ2-7
d_gene: NA

CDR3aa: CASSPDGFNYGYTF
CDR3nt: TGTGCCAGCAGCCCCGACGGTTTTAACTATGGCTACACCTTC
v_gene: TRBV7-2
abundance: many
j_gene: TRBJ1-2
d_gene: NA

CDR3aa: CASSLGGEETQYF
CDR3nt: TGTGCCAGCAGTTTAGGCGGAGAAGAGACCCAGTACTTC
v_gene: TRBV12-3/TRBV12-4
abundance: many
j_gene: TRBJ2-5
d_gene: NA

CDR3aa: CSARDFRGQETQYF
CDR3nt: TGCAGTGCTAGAGACTTCAGGGGCCAAGAGACCCAGTACTTC
v_gene: TRBV20-1
abundance: many
j_gene: TRBJ2-5
d_gene: NA

CDR3aa: CSAQRGLADTQYF
CDR3nt: TGCAGTGCTCAGAGGGGCCTAGCAGATACGCAGTATTTT
v_gene: TRBV20-1
abundance: many
j_gene: TRBJ2-3
d_gene: NA

CDR3aa: CSAEVAGVFF
CDR3nt: TGCAGCGCCGAGGTAGCGGGAGTATTTTTT
v_gene: TRBV29-1
abundance: many
j_gene: TRBJ2-3
d_gene: TRBD2

CDR3aa: CASSHPGTAYEQYF
CDR3nt: TGTGCCAGCAGCCACCCCGGGACAGCCTACGAGCAGTACTTC
v_gene: TRBV7-9
abundance: NA
j_gene: TRBJ2-7
d_gene: TRBD1

CDR3aa: CASPRDRLYEQYF
CDR3nt: TGTGCCAGCCCTCGGGACAGATTATACGAGCAGTACTTC
v_gene: TRBV5-4
abundance: NA
j_gene: TRBJ2-7
d_gene: TRBD1

CDR3aa: CAWSGGQGAYEQYF
CDR3nt: TGTGCCTGGAGTGGGGGACAGGGCGCCTACGAGCAGTACTTC
v_gene: TRBV30
abundance: NA
j_gene: TRBJ2-7
d_gene: TRBD1

CDR3aa: CASSITLSYEQYF
CDR3nt: TGTGCCAGTAGTATTACCTTATCCTACGAGCAGTACTTC
v_gene: TRBV19
abundance: few
j_gene: TRBJ2-7
d_gene: NA

CDR3aa: CRAKISYNEQFF
CDR3nt: TGCAGAGCCAAGATCTCCTACAATGAGCAGTTCTTC
v_gene: TRBV20-1
abundance: many
j_gene: TRBJ2-1
d_gene: NA

CDR3aa: CARGGGSLNEQYF
CDR3nt: TGTGCCAGAGGGGGCGGGAGCCTCAACGAGCAGTACTTC
v_gene: TRBV2
abundance: many
j_gene: TRBJ2-7
d_gene: NA

CDR3aa: CASSTGGYEQYF
CDR3nt: TGTGCCAGCAGCACAGGGGGTTACGAGCAGTACTTC
v_gene: TRBV5-4
abundance: many
j_gene: TRBJ2-7
d_gene: TRBD1